This passage covers 20 T cell receptor beta chains from one sample sequenced in a study of T-cell reconstitution after alpha-beta-depleted transplantation in children. During its preparation, the TCRbeta library received unique molecular identifiers. TCRdb processed the PCR reads anew with MiXCR; each CDR3 protein has one entry. This table has about 640,000 distinct CDR3 sequences, around 16% appearing once. The sequencing here drew on PBMCs from the stem cell graft donor, taken from the stem cell graft. Receptors were obtained from a human donor who donated a stem cell graft to a child with acute myeloid leukemia.

This sequence joins TRBV11-1 and TRBJ1-1, with D perhaps TRBD1 (6 bases). The germline V gene has CDR1 SGHAT and CDR2 FQDESV (reference sequence). This CDR3 is 16 amino acids long. V lost 1 base and J lost 0, with 12 bases in between. The CDR3 region is CASSLVMGALNTEAFF. CDR3 sequence (DNA): TGTGCCAGCAGCTTAGTTATGGGGGCCCTGAACACTGAAGCTTTCTTT. The full variable domain, rest sourced from reference TRBV11-1 and TRBJ1-1, is EAEVAQSPRYKITEKSQAVAFWCDPISGHATLYWYRQILGQGPELLVQFQDESVVDDSQLPKDRFSAERLKGVDSTLKIQPAELGDSAMYLCASSLVMGALNTEAFFGQGTRLTVV.

The sample holds one count of this clonotype. The chain employs TRBV19 and TRBJ2-5, with TRBD2 matching over 9 bases. The CDR3 is 20 residues long. Germline CDR1 and CDR2: LNHDA and SQIVND (reference sequence). J lost 0 bases, V lost 3 bases, and 17 bases had no gene match. CDR3 DNA: TGTGCCAGTAGTATCCAAAGAAGCGGGGGGCCCCTTTTATACCAAGAGACCCAGTACTTC. Its translation: CASSIQRSGGPLLYQETQYF.

The rearrangement links TRBV7-2 to TRBJ2-3, with 9 nucleotides matching TRBD2. The CDR3 covers 18 residues. V gave up 0 bases and J gave up 8 bases; unmatched junction bases: 15. Germline assignment: CDR1 SGHTA and CDR2 FQGNSA. The CDR3 nucleotides are TGTGCCAGCAGCTTAGCCGATGGACTAGCGCGGGCCGCGGGTACGCAGTATTTT. It is translated as CASSLADGLARAAGTQYF.

This clonotype was seen repeatedly, ten times or more. V gene TRBV20-1 combines with J gene TRBJ1-4; D uncertain. The CDR3 contains 13 residues. Trimming took 1 base from V and 5 from J, leaving 8 bases between them. CDR1 is DFQATT and CDR2 is SNEGSKA in the germline V gene (reference sequence). CDR3 protein: CSARAAGNEKLFF. The CDR3 DNA is TGCAGTGCTAGAGCCGCGGGGAATGAAAAACTGTTTTTT.

Only one count was recorded for this clonotype. This sequence joins TRBV11-2 and TRBJ1-2; 7 bases map to TRBD1. The germline V gene encodes CDR1 SGHAT and CDR2 FQNNGV. J gave up 1 base and V 0 bases, and 11 bases lay outside the gene matches. This CDR3 comprises 18 residues. The chain's CDR3 is CASSLEGGRGQRNYGYTF. The CDR3 DNA is TGTGCCAGCAGCTTAGAAGGGGGCAGGGGACAACGTAACTATGGCTACACCTTC.

This clonotype was seen many times. J is TRBJ2-7 and V is TRBV20-1, with unresolved D. This CDR3 region has 13 residues. The V and J ends lost 0 bases and 0 bases respectively, with 6 bases between them. Germline V gives CDR1 DFQATT, CDR2 SNEGSKA (reference sequence). CDR3 loop: CSAREGRSYEQYF. The CDR3 DNA reads TGCAGTGCTAGAGAAGGCCGCTCCTACGAGCAGTACTTC.

This clonotype was counted a few times. The V gene is TRBV7-6, the J gene TRBJ2-3; D remains ambiguous. V lost 6 bases and J 2 bases, leaving 12 bases between the germline ends. CDR3 length equals 14 residues. Germline CDR1 and CDR2: SGHVS and FNYEAQ. The CDR3 loop reads CASSYPPVTDTQYF. The CDR3 DNA reads TGTGCCAGCAGTTACCCCCCAGTCACAGATACGCAGTATTTT.

At least ten counts were recorded for this clonotype. This chain uses TRBV7-2 with TRBJ2-5, with 8 bases identical to TRBD2. Trimming at V came to 5 bases and at J to 4 bases, leaving 9 bases not matched to a gene. The V gene's germline CDR1 is SGHTA and CDR2 FQGNSA. This CDR3 has 15 amino acids. The CDR3 protein is CASSERGTSGETQYF. The CDR3 nucleotides are TGTGCCAGCAGCGAAAGAGGGACTAGTGGAGAGACCCAGTACTTC.

This clonotype was found many times. The chain combines TRBV7-2 with TRBJ2-5, with D maybe TRBD1 (6 bases). CDR1 is SGHTA, CDR2 FQGNSA, per germline. The CDR3 totals 14 residues. The V end lost 5 bases, the J end lost 4 bases, and 14 bases lay between the germline ends. CDR3 loop: CASSLQQGTETQYF. CDR3 in DNA: TGTGCCAGCAGCCTTCAACAGGGAACAGAGACCCAGTACTTC.

This clonotype was observed a handful of times. This chain links TRBV7-9 with TRBJ1-2; TRBD1 might be the D (5 bases). Germline V lookup: CDR1 SEHNR, CDR2 FQNEAQ (reference sequence). The CDR3 totals 13 residues. Trimming stripped 6 bases from V and 6 bases from J, with 14 bases between. CDR3 loop: CASRLGGADGYTF. CDR3 bases: TGTGCCAGCAGGCTAGGAGGGGCAGATGGCTACACCTTC.

This chain uses TRBV5-1 with TRBJ2-5, with D perhaps matching TRBD2 (5 bases). Trimming removed 4 bases from V and 5 bases from J, with 15 bases in between. The germline CDR1 and CDR2 sequences are SGHRS and YFSETQ. The CDR3 runs 14 residues. The CDR3 region is CASSRGVALETQYF. For the CDR3, the DNA is TGCGCCAGCAGCCGGGGAGTAGCGTTGGAGACCCAGTACTTC. The complete variable domain, with remaining parts taken from reference TRBV5-1 and TRBJ2-5, reads KAGVTQTPRYLIKTRGQQVTLSCSPISGHRSVSWYQQTPGQGLQFLFEYFSETQRNKGNFPGRFSGRQFSNSRSEMNVSTLELGDSALYLCASSRGVALETQYFGPGTRLLVL.

This sequence joins TRBV3-1 and TRBJ2-7, with D hard to call. The CDR3 covers 13 residues. Germline loops: CDR1 LGHDT, CDR2 YNNKEL (reference sequence). V was shortened by 5 bases and J by 4 bases, with 12 bases between the two germline ends. The CDR3 bases are TGTGCCAGCAGCGCCGGCGGCAGATACGAGCAGTACTTC. The encoded protein is CASSAGGRYEQYF.

This clonotype came up many times. The junction differs from germline at one of its ends, possibly a read error. The rearrangement joins TRBV20-1 to TRBJ2-4, with D perhaps TRBD1 (6 bases). Per the germline V gene, CDR1 is DFQATT and CDR2 is SNEGSKA (reference sequence). There are 14 residues in the CDR3. The CDR3 is CSAGEGQLGNIQYF. CDR3 coding DNA: TGCAGTGCTGGAGAGGGACAACTTGGAAACATTCAGTACTTC.

This clonotype was found many times. This chain joins TRBV20-1 and TRBJ1-2, with D unresolved. Germline V gene sequence: CDR1 DFQATT, CDR2 SNEGSKA (reference sequence). CDR3 size: 13 residues. V was clipped by 3 bases and J by 0 bases, with 8 bases between them. The CDR3 DNA reads TGCAGTGCTAGCCCCAAGTCTAACTATGGCTACACCTTC. Its protein is CSASPKSNYGYTF.

The chain uses TRBV12-3 or TRBV12-4 and TRBJ2-7, with D perhaps TRBD1 (6 bases). CDR3 length: 14 amino acids. Trimming removed 7 bases from V and 4 bases from J, with 17 bases in between. The CDR3 nucleotides read TGTGCCAGCAATCGACAGGATAGAGGGTACGAGCAGTACTTC. Encoded protein: CASNRQDRGYEQYF.

This clonotype was seen repeatedly, ten times or more. The chain has TRBV5-4 and TRBJ2-1, with TRBD2 matching over 9 bases. The germline CDR1 and CDR2 sequences are SGHNT and YYREEE (reference sequence). CDR3 length equals 15 residues. V shed 4 bases, J shed 5 bases, and the junction held 7 bases outside the gene matches. CDR3 sequence (DNA): TGTGCCAGCAGCCCCCAGCGGGGGGCGGACAATGAGCAGTTCTTC. It is translated as CASSPQRGADNEQFF.

There are many counts of this clonotype. The chain joins TRBV20-1 to TRBJ2-1; 8 nucleotides match TRBD2. Germline values: CDR1 DFQATT, CDR2 SNEGSKA (reference sequence). V was pared by 6 bases and J by 5 bases, with 15 bases of the junction left unmatched. The CDR3 is made up of 16 amino acids. In nucleotides, the CDR3 is TGCAGTGCCATAGTGCGGGGGGCAGGGCGAGACAATGAGCAGTTCTTC. This encodes CSAIVRGAGRDNEQFF.

This clonotype has a count of ten or more. The rearrangement joins TRBV5-5 to TRBJ2-7; D remains ambiguous. CDR1 and CDR2 from the germline V gene are SGHKS and YYEKEE (reference sequence). This CDR3 is 13 amino acids long. V was clipped by 1 base and J by 3 bases, with 8 bases between them. CDR3 in DNA: TGTGCCAGCAGCTTGACGGAGATCTACGAGCAGTACGTC. Protein product: CASSLTEIYEQYV.

The table lists this clonotype with a few counts. The V gene is TRBV29-1, the J gene TRBJ2-2; 10 bases align to TRBD1. CDR1 and CDR2 (germline): SQVTM, ANQGSEA. The CDR3 has 14 amino acids. The junction had 4 bases not matched to a gene; V was cut back by 2 bases and J by 7 bases. CDR3 nucleotides: TGCAGCGTTGAACGGACAGGGGGAATCGGGGAGCTGTTTTTT. Protein: CSVERTGGIGELFF.

The table lists this clonotype with a few counts. This chain links TRBV5-6 with TRBJ2-3, with a tentative D call TRBD2 (7 bases). Trimming stripped 2 bases from V and 2 bases from J, with 9 bases between. Germline V gives CDR1 SGHDT, CDR2 YYEEEE. This CDR3 spans 14 amino acids. CDR3 protein: CASSFGGATDTQYF. CDR3 nucleotides: TGTGCCAGCAGCTTTGGGGGGGCCACAGATACGCAGTATTTT.